Below, 21 T cell receptor beta chains from the same sample are listed, as sequenced in a study of blood T cells in healthy people across ages. Sample-barcoded 5' priming and a J-beta primer mix drove a second PCR of about 7 to 12 cycles. One entry per CDR3 protein results from TCRdb running MiXCR on the 5' RACE reads. The sample lists 650,000 to 700,000 distinct CDR3 sequences; approximately 52% were seen once. The sample taken for sequencing was blood. Every receptor here comes from a woman over 75 in good health.

A few counts support this clonotype. The chain carries TRBV7-2 and TRBJ2-3; 10 bases fit TRBD2. V gave up 6 bases and J gave up 8 bases; unmatched junction bases: 5. Germline CDR1 is SGHTA and CDR2 is FQGNSA. The CDR3 is 13 amino acids. This chain's CDR3 is CASRASGGGTQYF. CDR3 nucleotides: TGTGCCAGCAGAGCTAGCGGGGGAGGTACGCAGTATTTT.

This chain joins TRBV6-5 and TRBJ2-7, with 10 positions matching TRBD1. There are 15 residues in the CDR3. J lost 3 bases, V lost 6 bases, and 8 bases had no gene match. From germline, CDR1 is MNHEY and CDR2 SVGAGI. As DNA, the CDR3 is TGTGCCAGCAGGAGTCCGACAGGGGGCCACTACGAGCAGTACTTC. This sequence encodes CASRSPTGGHYEQYF.

The chain joins TRBV7-2 to TRBJ2-3; 10 bases are a match to TRBD2. This CDR3 comprises 17 residues. With V trimmed by 0 bases and J by 2 bases, 5 bases remained unmatched. Germline V gene sequence: CDR1 SGHTA, CDR2 FQGNSA. This chain's CDR3 is CASSLAHLAGDTDTQYF. CDR3 sequence (DNA): TGTGCCAGCAGCTTAGCTCACCTAGCGGGGGACACAGATACGCAGTATTTT.

The chain combines TRBV2 with TRBJ1-2; no reliable D call. Trimming left V 7 bases short and J 0 bases short, with 15 bases between. Germline V gene lookup returns CDR1 SNHLY and CDR2 FYNNEI. The CDR3 contains 15 residues. Written as DNA, the CDR3 is TGTGCCAGCAACGGACGTCAGTTAGCTAACTATGGCTACACCTTC. This sequence encodes CASNGRQLANYGYTF.

In its sample, this clonotype was seen many times. The chain joins TRBV28 to TRBJ2-1; 7 bases agree with TRBD1. V dropped 2 bases and J dropped 6; count of bases not matched to a gene: 1. This CDR3 has 13 amino acids. Germline assignment: CDR1 MDHEN and CDR2 SYDVKM. CDR3 DNA sequence: TGTGCCAGCAGTTTAAGGGGGCTCAATGAGCAGTTCTTC. Amino acids: CASSLRGLNEQFF.

Comments on this clonotype: A read error is possible here, since a much larger clone lies one base away. The rearrangement uses TRBV7-9 and TRBJ2-5; D perhaps matches TRBD1 (5 bases). The CDR3 is 15 amino acids. Trimming pared 4 bases from V and 11 bases from J, leaving 23 bases between. Germline CDR1 reads SEHNR; CDR2 reads FQNEAQ (reference sequence). The CDR3 region is CASSSEDVWGNEQYF. CDR3 bases: TGTGCCAGCAGCTCAGAAGACGTCTGGGGCAATGAGCAGTACTTC.

Points on this clonotype: A much larger clone is a single base away; this may be a read error. The J gene is TRBJ2-1, the V gene TRBV7-6; D may be TRBD1 (6 bases). V gave up 2 bases and J gave up 10 bases, with 18 bases separating them. This CDR3 region has 15 residues. CDR1 and CDR2 from the germline V gene are SGHVS and FNYEAQ. CDR3 DNA: TGTGCCAGCAGCTTATGGGGGACATTTCCCTACGAGCAGTTCTTC. It is translated as CASSLWGTFPYEQFF.

The chain carries TRBV21-1 and TRBJ2-5; the table's D call, TRBD2, has no DNA check behind it. TRBV21-1 is annotated as a pseudogene. The CDR3 extends over 16 amino acids. The CDR3 spells CASSKVGGSGYNEQYF. CDR3 sequence (DNA): TGTGCCAGCAGCAAAGTGGGAGGGAGTGGTTACAATGAGCAGTACTTC.

The rearrangement uses TRBV29-1 and TRBJ2-5, with 9 bases lining up with TRBD1. The CDR3 is 14 amino acids. CDR1 and CDR2 from the germline V gene are SQVTM and ANQGSEA. V gave up 6 bases and J gave up 3 bases; unmatched junction bases: 8. The CDR3 is CSVPGQGRKETQYF. The CDR3 nucleotides read TGCAGCGTCCCAGGACAGGGGAGAAAAGAGACCCAGTACTTC.

This sequence joins TRBV2 and TRBJ2-7; 8 bases are shared with TRBD1. The J call may be faulty, since TRBJ2-5 better matches the DNA end. CDR3 length: 13 residues. Germline CDR1 reads SNHLY; CDR2 reads FYNNEI. This CDR3 reads CASSTDREETQYF. The DNA of the CDR3 is TGTGCCAGCAGTACGGACAGGGAAGAGACCCAGTACTTC.

This chain joins TRBV6-2 or TRBV6-3 and TRBJ2-4; no clear D. Near its end, the DNA agrees better with TRBJ2-5, so the J call may be wrong. CDR1 MNHEY and CDR2 SVGEGT come from the germline V gene. The CDR3 extends over 14 amino acids. CDR3 sequence reads: CASSYRRVGETQYF. The CDR3 coding sequence is TGTGCCAGCAGTTACCGCCGAGTAGGAGAGACCCAGTACTTC.

This clonotype came up a few times. This chain joins TRBV30 and TRBJ2-5; no reliable D call. Trimming pared 0 bases from V and 2 bases from J, leaving 10 bases between. Germline V gene lookup returns CDR1 GTSNPN and CDR2 SVGIG (reference sequence). The CDR3 spans 14 residues. The CDR3 nucleotides read TGTGCCTGGAGTGTTTGGCGGTATCAAGAGACCCAGTACTTC. This sequence encodes CAWSVWRYQETQYF.

This clonotype showed up just a few times. This CDR3 reads CASSLDDRGQTNEKLFF. DNA of the CDR3: TGCGCCAGCAGCTTGGATGACAGGGGGCAAACTAATGAAAAACTGTTTTTT. The chain links TRBV5-1 to TRBJ1-4; 10 bases are shared with TRBD1. The CDR3 totals 17 residues. CDR1 is SGHRS, CDR2 YFSETQ, per germline. Trimming removed 0 bases from V and 1 base from J; junction bases left unmatched: 3.

This clonotype was detected only once. This chain joins TRBV6-1 and TRBJ2-7; a weak D match, TRBD2 (6 bases). This CDR3 spans 16 amino acids. Between the trimmed V and J ends, which lost 6 bases and 0 bases, there was a span of 18 bases. CDR1 is MNHNS and CDR2 is SASEGT in the germline V gene. The CDR3 nucleotides read TGTGCCAGCAGGGAAACAGGCGGGGAGAACTCCTACGAGCAGTACTTC. Translating gives CASRETGGENSYEQYF.

As for this clonotype: Mismatch with germline at one junction end may stem from a read error. This sequence joins TRBV4-1 and TRBJ1-5; D possibly corresponds to TRBD1 (6 bases). The CDR3 spans 15 residues. Germline V CDR1 and CDR2: MGHRA, YSYEKL. This CDR3 is CASSTGSVSSQPQHF. CDR3 nucleotides: TGCGCCAGCAGCACAGGGTCGGTAAGCAGTCAGCCCCAGCATTTT.

This clonotype was counted many times. This chain connects TRBV12-3 or TRBV12-4 to TRBJ1-5; the D gene is possibly TRBD1 (5 bases). Trimming removed 8 bases at V and 4 bases at J, with 15 bases between. This CDR3 spans 14 amino acids. The CDR3: CASQIRGWNQPQHF. The DNA of the CDR3 is TGTGCCAGCCAGATTAGGGGCTGGAATCAGCCCCAGCATTTT.

This clonotype turned up a few times. V gene TRBV5-8 combines with J gene TRBJ1-1; D might be TRBD1 (5 bases). The CDR3 totals 15 residues. Germline loops: CDR1 SGHTS, CDR2 YDEGEE. V was pared by 0 bases and J by 7 bases, with 16 bases between. CDR3: CASSLGGWGSYEAFF. The CDR3, as DNA: TGTGCCAGCAGCTTGGGGGGCTGGGGATCTTATGAAGCTTTCTTT.

This clonotype was observed a few times. The junction differs from germline at one of its ends, possibly a read error. This chain uses TRBV29-1 with TRBJ1-2; possible D gene TRBD1, 5 bases. CDR1 and CDR2 from the germline V gene are SQVTM and ANQGSEA. The CDR3 loop spans 12 amino acids. The CDR3 region has the DNA TGCAGCGTTACGACAGCTAACTCTGGCTACACCTTC. Translating it yields CSVTTANSGYTF.

This chain uses TRBV10-3 with TRBJ2-4; TRBD1 aligns across 7 bases. The last part of the DNA fits TRBJ2-7 better; the J call may be wrong. Germline assignment: CDR1 ENHRY and CDR2 SYGVKD. The CDR3 consists of 14 residues. CDR3 amino acids: CAIGKDREFYEQYF. CDR3 bases: TGTGCCATCGGGAAAGACAGGGAATTCTACGAGCAGTACTTC.

The V and J genes are TRBV29-1 and TRBJ2-1; D might be TRBD2 (6 bases). The CDR3 consists of 12 residues. Deletions cut 4 bases from V and 8 bases from J, with 12 bases between. Looked up from germline, CDR1 is SQVTM and CDR2 is ANQGSEA. The CDR3 bases are TGCAGCGTTGTGGGGGGAGTTGATGAGCAGTTCTTC. Amino acids: CSVVGGVDEQFF.

At least ten counts were recorded for this clonotype. V gene TRBV2 combines with J gene TRBJ2-1; unclear D gene. The CDR3 extends over 16 amino acids. Germline V gives CDR1 SNHLY, CDR2 FYNNEI. Trimming removed 8 bases from V and 0 bases from J, with 17 bases in between. The CDR3 sequence is CASVLGSPSSYNEQFF. CDR3 DNA: TGTGCCAGCGTGTTAGGCAGCCCGAGCTCCTACAATGAGCAGTTCTTC.